This entry describes one T cell receptor beta chain. At least ten counts were recorded for this clonotype. No antigen is known for it. Base qualities are not at hand, and no much larger clone is one base apart. The data were taken from a study of regulatory T cells in long-lasting Graves disease (dated by TCRdb to the early 2020s). For the study in its entirety: Persistent Graves' disease was defined as persistently positive TSH receptor autoantibodies together with antithyroid drug treatment for over 5 years. Antithyroid drugs had been taken for ten to twelve years on average by persistent Graves' disease patients in the clinical cohort. The study was conducted in China and was registered as a clinical trial. A total of roughly 35 samples were covered by TCR sequencing, comprising approximately 13 persistent and around 20 newly diagnosed Graves' disease patients. Peripheral blood TCR sequencing and RNA sequencing compared persistent Graves' disease patients with newly diagnosed Graves' disease patients. Results and caveats for the whole study, not just this receptor: Because the primary lesion, thyroid tissue, could not be accessed, the study looked at peripheral blood alone. Sequencing and analysis were restricted to the TCR beta chain. More public clonotypes were shared among persistent patients (about 2,800) than among newly diagnosed patients (approximately 1,000). The authors acknowledged the small sample size as a limitation that may reduce accuracy. Persistent disease showed preferential use of TRBV28, TRBJ1-2 and TRBJ2-5, whereas newly diagnosed disease favored TRBV20-1 and TRBJ2-1. Lower TCR Shannon entropy and fewer highly expanded clones were observed in persistent Graves' disease patients than in newly diagnosed patients, which suggested clonal expansion.

What the time point label conveys for this sample: persistent/refractory GD, antithyroid drugs over 5 years with positive TRAb. For both TCR sequencing and RNA sequencing, RNA was extracted from PBMCs using TRIzol. Graves' disease was diagnosed according to American Thyroid Association guidelines. Patients for the study were recruited at an endocrinology department in Xi'an, China. Each patient gave approximately 8.8 milliliters of peripheral blood, collected in an EDTA anticoagulant tube. Ficoll Paque Plus density gradient separation was used to isolate PBMCs, and no further T cell sorting was done. An Agilent 2100 Bioanalyzer and agarose gel were used to assess RNA quality, and a NanoDrop 2000 was used to measure RNA concentration. The library was produced with multiplex PCR. The data were produced on an Illumina HiSeq 4000. iRepertoire HTBI primers and Arm-PCR amplification of CDR3 regions were used to construct TCR beta libraries. Before sequencing, the PCR products went through gel purification. The paper's processing steps were these. Gene usage analysis of CDR3 amino acid clonotypes used the approximately 62 TRBV and more than 13 TRBJ segments found across samples. COPE and FqMerger were used to merge filtered high-quality paired reads into contigs. BLAST was used to align contigs to IMGT TRBV, TRBD and TRBJ reference genes, and CDR3 was defined according to IMGT. Highly expanded clones were defined as clonotypes with a frequency above 0.1%. Shannon entropy served as the measure of repertoire diversity, while the Gini coefficient captured V-J evenness. A clonotype found in more than one individual was treated as public. TCRdb redid the processing of the public reads, applying fastp at Q25 and MiXCR, and retained in-frame beta chains. Duplicate CDR3 protein sequences are folded into a single record with the most common DNA and genes. TCRdb assigned the V and J calls; the authors' analysis was not used. In all, the sample holds about 430,000 distinct CDR3 sequences, and under 25% of those were seen once. The top ten clonotypes cover roughly an eighth of the sample.

The CDR3 has 14 amino acids, counting the end cysteine and phenylalanine. Just the 42-base CDR3 DNA is kept, in frame starting at base 1. Sequences MGHDK (CDR1) and SYGVNS (CDR2) are obtained from the germline V gene. V loses 2 bases, J loses 0 bases, and the germline ends lie 7 bases apart. Sequenced here: peripheral blood mononuclear cells (PBMCs), sampled when the disease was refractory, from a patient treated with antithyroid drugs. This receptor was obtained from a female donor with Graves disease. The chain couples TRBV25-1 to TRBJ1-1; the D gene assignment is ambiguous. The bases read TGTGCCAGCAGTGAAGGGGTCATGAACACTGAAGCTTTCTTT. This encodes CASSEGVMNTEAFF.